This T cell receptor beta chain came from a study of T cells after somatic rescue of genetic block. Repertoires were generated with immunoSEQ multiplex PCR, while TCRdb's copy carries only in-frame clones and drops some. The table lists 9,000 to 10,000 clones, roughly 74% of them singletons. J lost 3 bases, V lost 0 bases, and 6 bases had no gene match. There are 16 residues in the CDR3. From germline, CDR1 is SGDLS and CDR2 YYNGEE. The sample taken for sequencing was peripheral blood mononuclear cells (PBMCs). This chain links TRBV9 with TRBJ2-3; TRBD2 matches 8 bases. The TCR originated in a boy aged 5-17 years. The CDR3 region has the DNA TGTGCCAGCAGCGTAGAGTGGCTAGCGGGTACAGATACGCAGTATTTT. Translation gives CASSVEWLAGTDTQYF. Full variable domain (missing parts from reference TRBV9 and TRBJ2-3): DSGVTQTPKHLITATGQRVTLRCSPRSGDLSVYWYQQSLDQGLQFLIQYYNGEERAKGNILERFSAQQFPDLHSELNLSSLELGDSALYFCASSVEWLAGTDTQYFGPGTRLTVL.